The source of this T cell receptor beta chain is a study of identical twins. Findings and limits, study-wide: Reduced insertions were recorded for abundant cord blood beta clonotypes, with no such pattern in memory repertoires.

Remarks on this clonotype: Antigen: not known.

With template switching, a universal primer site was added, and the cDNA carried unique molecular identifiers. MiXCR, applied by TCRdb to the 5' RACE reads, yields one record per CDR3 protein. The table lists more than 1.5 million distinct CDR3 sequences, about 32% of them singletons. The CDR3 is 18 residues long. Germline loops: CDR1 MGHDK, CDR2 SYGVNS. Sequenced material: cord blood. The chain joins TRBV25-1 to TRBJ2-5; maybe TRBD1 (5 bases). The J call may be faulty, since TRBJ2-7 better matches the DNA end. The origin of this receptor is a newborn girl in good health. The CDR3 DNA sequence: TGTGCCAGCAGTGAATCCGCAGGGAAGCTTCCATCTCGGAACGAGCAGTACTTC. Protein product: CASSESAGKLPSRNEQYF.